This T cell receptor beta chain was identified during a study of blood T cells in healthy people across ages. Through a sample-barcoded 5' primer and a J-beta primer mix, a second PCR was run for roughly 6 to 12 cycles. In TCRdb, the 5' RACE reads were re-called with MiXCR into one record per CDR3 protein. The sample lists around 1.7 million distinct CDR3 sequences, roughly 27% occurring once. This clonotype was seen a single time. The CDR3 is 15 amino acids. The germline CDR1 and CDR2 sequences are SGHRS and YFSETQ. This chain links TRBV5-1 with TRBJ2-4; 9 bases line up with TRBD1. The end of the DNA is better explained by TRBJ2-7, so the J call may be wrong. The TCR originated in a woman in her 30s in good health. Sample: blood. DNA of the CDR3: TGCGCCAGCAGCCCGGAGGGGACAGGGAGTGCCGAGCAGTACTTC. It codes for CASSPEGTGSAEQYF.